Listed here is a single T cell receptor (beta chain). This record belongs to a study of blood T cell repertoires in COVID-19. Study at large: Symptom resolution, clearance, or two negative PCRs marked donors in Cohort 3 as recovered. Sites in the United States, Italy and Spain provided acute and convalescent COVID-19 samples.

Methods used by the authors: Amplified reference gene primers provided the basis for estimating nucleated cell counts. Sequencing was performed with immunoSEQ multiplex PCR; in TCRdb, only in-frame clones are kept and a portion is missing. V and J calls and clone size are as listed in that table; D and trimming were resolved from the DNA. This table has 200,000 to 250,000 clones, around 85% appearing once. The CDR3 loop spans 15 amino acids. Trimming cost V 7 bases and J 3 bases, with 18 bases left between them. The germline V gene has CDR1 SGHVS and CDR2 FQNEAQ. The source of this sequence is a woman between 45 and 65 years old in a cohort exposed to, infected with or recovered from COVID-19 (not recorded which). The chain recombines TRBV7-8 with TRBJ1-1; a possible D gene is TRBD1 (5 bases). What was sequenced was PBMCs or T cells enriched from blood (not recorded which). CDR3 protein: CASNLLRARDTEAFF. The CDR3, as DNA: TGTGCCAGCAACCTACTCAGAGCCAGGGACACTGAAGCTTTCTTT. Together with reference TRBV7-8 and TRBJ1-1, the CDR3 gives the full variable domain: GAGVSQSPRYKVAKRGQDVALRCDPISGHVSLFWYQQALGQGPEFLTYFQNEAQLDKSGLPSDRFFAERPEGSVSTLKIQRTQQEDSAVYLCASNLLRARDTEAFFGQGTRLTVV.